Listed below are T cell receptor beta chains from one sample, sequenced in a study of blood T cell repertoires in COVID-19. The table came from immunoSEQ multiplex PCR; TCRdb's copy has only in-frame clones and leaves some out. Here the sample spans hundreds of thousands of clones, roughly 88% being singletons. Sequenced sample: peripheral blood. These receptors were obtained from a woman aged 40 to 50 who had recovered from COVID-19. Each CDR3 is given with its conserved first and last residue.

V gene: TRBV4-2
CDR3 protein: CASSQAASVGETQYF

V gene: TRBV7-2
CDR3 protein: CASSLEAPTTGETQYF

V gene: TRBV2
CDR3 protein: CASSTTDRESYEQYF

V gene: TRBV4-3
CDR3 protein: CASSPSGTGSEQYF

V gene: TRBV28
CDR3 protein: CAAGGGAPYEQYF

V gene: TRBV15
CDR3 protein: CATSVTAGFPLHF

V gene: TRBV7-2
CDR3 protein: CASSLRLRAGGENTGELFF

V gene: TRBV27
CDR3 protein: CASRSQGAPYNEQFF

V gene: TRBV5-1
CDR3 protein: CASSLEGNQGTDTQYF

V gene: TRBV15
CDR3 protein: CATSSDSRSSPLHF

V gene: TRBV15
CDR3 protein: CATSRNRGKAGANVLTF

V gene: TRBV7-9
CDR3 protein: CASSPGGSGVEF

V gene: TRBV6-5
CDR3 protein: CASRPYSGASYEQYF

V gene: TRBV30
CDR3 protein: CAWRKPGQGIHGYTF

V gene: TRBV29-1
CDR3 protein: CSVPTGGGPDTQYF

V gene: TRBV28
CDR3 protein: CATTGTEGSLALHF

V gene: TRBV7-3
CDR3 protein: CASSLSPAISYEQYF

V gene: TRBV6-5
CDR3 protein: CASKGDRERTGELFF

V gene: TRBV6-2/TRBV6-3
CDR3 protein: CASSYLRAQYF

V gene: TRBV7-9
CDR3 protein: CASSPGQGLNTEAFF

V gene: TRBV11-3
CDR3 protein: CASRRSGLHNEQFF

V gene: TRBV19
CDR3 protein: CASGEGQPQHF

V gene: TRBV2
CDR3 protein: CASIPGPNSPLHF

V gene: TRBV7-2
CDR3 protein: CASSLYEGRTREQYF

V gene: TRBV30
CDR3 protein: CAWSGDRNQPQHF

V gene: TRBV27
CDR3 protein: CASSYSPGETQYF

V gene: TRBV19
CDR3 protein: CASSIAGGGGQYF

V gene: TRBV27
CDR3 protein: CASSSGGGWSNQPQHF

V gene: TRBV11-3
CDR3 protein: CASSPVVPDDRGSNYGYTF

V gene: TRBV19
CDR3 protein: CASRDRLVEAFF

V gene: TRBV5-6
CDR3 protein: CASSLGPGSNQPQHF

V gene: TRBV7-2
CDR3 protein: CASRPTPGGRGPGELFF

V gene: TRBV6-5
CDR3 protein: CASSSGRLIHEQYF

V gene: TRBV12-3/TRBV12-4
CDR3 protein: CASSGTPIYEQYF

V gene: TRBV19
CDR3 protein: CASSIVGLGDSGNTIYF

V gene: TRBV19
CDR3 protein: CASSVAGGTDTQYF

V gene: TRBV9
CDR3 protein: CASSVETGRGEQYF

V gene: TRBV7-3
CDR3 protein: CASSSPPSNIQYF

V gene: TRBV7-9
CDR3 protein: CASRGTGFNTEAFF

V gene: TRBV25-1
CDR3 protein: CASSLTGDTEAFF

V gene: TRBV5-5
CDR3 protein: CASSLPPGQENEKLFF

V gene: TRBV19
CDR3 protein: CASSTGTGPYEQYF

V gene: TRBV6-2/TRBV6-3
CDR3 protein: CASSYGQGARNIQYF

V gene: TRBV9
CDR3 protein: CASSVADSFDVKYGYTF

V gene: TRBV4-3
CDR3 protein: CASSQGEQFVDYGYTF

V gene: TRBV7-8
CDR3 protein: CASSPPTSSYEQYF

V gene: TRBV7-2
CDR3 protein: CASSLRREETDTQYF

V gene: TRBV6-1
CDR3 protein: CASSERGPTYEQYF

V gene: TRBV15
CDR3 protein: CATSRVLQGGRNSPLHF

V gene: TRBV11-2
CDR3 protein: CASTSRDRYNEQFF

V gene: TRBV24-1
CDR3 protein: CATSGFGTGDRSGYNEQFF

V gene: TRBV27
CDR3 protein: CASSFRKGEGASGAFF

V gene: TRBV20-1
CDR3 protein: CSALVSDTQYF

V gene: TRBV7-9
CDR3 protein: CASSSIRDRSSYEQYF

V gene: TRBV11-3
CDR3 protein: CASSLVPSPHEQFF

V gene: TRBV2
CDR3 protein: CASSATGRSYEQYF

V gene: TRBV7-3
CDR3 protein: CASSFKIPGLPYNEQFF

V gene: TRBV5-1
CDR3 protein: CASSFTGSYVYTF